This T cell receptor (beta chain) was recovered during a study of cytomegalovirus exposure and HLA in healthy donors. The CDR3 totals 17 residues. Study-wide results and limits: Many donors carried some public TCRs, although rarity characterized most TCR sequences. The TCR clusters that emerged in the first cohort tended, a later analysis found, to co-occur in the roughly 110 validation repertoires. Confirmation was obtained in vitro that a few CMV-associated chains are specific for CMV antigens.

The data were produced by immunoSEQ multiplex PCR, yet TCRdb's version contains in-frame clones alone and is incomplete. The profile covers 150,000 to 200,000 clones, with around 86% appearing a single time and over 1.1% taken by the ten largest. The donors belonged to the roughly 120-subject validation cohort, separate from the 666-subject first cohort. This clone was counted between two and nine times. Antigen: not known. The chain recombines TRBV21-1 with TRBJ2-7; TRBD2, the D gene given by the table, was not confirmed from the DNA. TRBV21-1 is an annotated pseudogene. This receptor was taken from a young woman in good health and CMV-seronegative. Sequencing was performed on PBMCs. The CDR3 nucleotides are TGTGCCAGCAGCAAAGCATTCGGGAGCAGGGCAGGGAACGAGCAGTACTTC. Encoded protein: CASSKAFGSRAGNEQYF.